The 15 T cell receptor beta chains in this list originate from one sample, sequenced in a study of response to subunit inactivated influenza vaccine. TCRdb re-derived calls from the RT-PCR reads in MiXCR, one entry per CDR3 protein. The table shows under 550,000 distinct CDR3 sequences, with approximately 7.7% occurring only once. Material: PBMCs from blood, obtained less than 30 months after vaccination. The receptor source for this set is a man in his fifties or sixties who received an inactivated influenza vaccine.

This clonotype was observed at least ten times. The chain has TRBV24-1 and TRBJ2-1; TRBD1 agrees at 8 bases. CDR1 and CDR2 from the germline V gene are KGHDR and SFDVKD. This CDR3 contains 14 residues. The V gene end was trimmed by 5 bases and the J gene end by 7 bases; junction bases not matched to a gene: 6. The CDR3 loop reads CATSAAGTGNEQFF. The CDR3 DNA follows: TGTGCCACCAGTGCGGCCGGGACAGGTAATGAGCAGTTCTTC.

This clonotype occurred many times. The CDR3 sequence: CASSRQARTRTGELFF. CDR3 DNA: TGTGCCAGCAGCCGACAGGCGCGAACGCGGACCGGGGAGCTGTTTTTT. The chain combines TRBV4-2 with TRBJ2-2; D might be TRBD1 (6 bases). V lost 4 bases, J lost 5 bases, and 17 bases lay in between. This CDR3 contains 16 residues. From germline, CDR1 is LGHNA and CDR2 YNFKEQ.

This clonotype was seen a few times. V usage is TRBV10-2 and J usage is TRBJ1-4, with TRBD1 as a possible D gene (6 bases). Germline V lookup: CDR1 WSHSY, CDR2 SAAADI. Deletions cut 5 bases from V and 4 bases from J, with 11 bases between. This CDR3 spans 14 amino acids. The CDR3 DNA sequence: TGCGCCAGCAGTTTCGGACAGTTTAATGAAAAACTGTTTTTT. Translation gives CASSFGQFNEKLFF.

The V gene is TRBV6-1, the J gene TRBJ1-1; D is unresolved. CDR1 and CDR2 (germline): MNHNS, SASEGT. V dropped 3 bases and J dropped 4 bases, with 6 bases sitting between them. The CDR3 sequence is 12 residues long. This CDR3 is CASSDLSTEAFF. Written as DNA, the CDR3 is TGTGCCAGCAGTGACCTGAGCACTGAAGCTTTCTTT.

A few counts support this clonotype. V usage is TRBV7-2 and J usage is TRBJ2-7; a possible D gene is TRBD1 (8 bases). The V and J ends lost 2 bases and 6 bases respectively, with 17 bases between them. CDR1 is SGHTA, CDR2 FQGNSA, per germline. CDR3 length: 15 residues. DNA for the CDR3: TGTGCCAGCAGCTTACGGGGGGACAGGACAGCCGAGCAGTACTTC. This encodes CASSLRGDRTAEQYF.

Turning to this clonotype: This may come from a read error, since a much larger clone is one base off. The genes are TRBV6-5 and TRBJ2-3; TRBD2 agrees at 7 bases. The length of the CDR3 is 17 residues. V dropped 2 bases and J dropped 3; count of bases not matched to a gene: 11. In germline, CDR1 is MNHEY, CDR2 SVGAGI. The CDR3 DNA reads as TGTGCCAGCAGTTACGAGACTAGCAGGAGCGTGACAGATACGCAGTATTTT. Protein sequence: CASSYETSRSVTDTQYF.

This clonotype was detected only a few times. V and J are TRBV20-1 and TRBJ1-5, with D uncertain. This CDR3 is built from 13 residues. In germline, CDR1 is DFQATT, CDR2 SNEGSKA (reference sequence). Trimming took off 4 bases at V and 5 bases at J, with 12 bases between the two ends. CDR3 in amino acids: CSATPVGYQPQHF. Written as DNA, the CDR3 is TGCAGTGCTACCCCCGTGGGCTATCAGCCCCAGCATTTT.

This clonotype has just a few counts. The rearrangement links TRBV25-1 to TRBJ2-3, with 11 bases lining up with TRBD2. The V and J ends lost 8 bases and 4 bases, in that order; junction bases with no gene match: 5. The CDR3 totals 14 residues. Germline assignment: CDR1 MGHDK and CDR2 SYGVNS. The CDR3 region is CASQLAGVADTQYF. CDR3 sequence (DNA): TGTGCCAGCCAACTAGCGGGAGTAGCAGATACGCAGTATTTT.

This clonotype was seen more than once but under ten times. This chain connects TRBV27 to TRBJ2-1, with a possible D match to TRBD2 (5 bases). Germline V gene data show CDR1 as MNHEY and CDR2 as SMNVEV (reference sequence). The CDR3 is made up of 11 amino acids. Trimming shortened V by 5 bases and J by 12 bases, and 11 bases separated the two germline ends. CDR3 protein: CASSAPGSQFF. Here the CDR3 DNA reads TGTGCCAGCAGTGCACCGGGATCGCAGTTCTTC.

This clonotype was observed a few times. CDR3 sequence: CSAEGQGHYEQYF. Here the CDR3 DNA reads TGCAGTGCGGAAGGACAGGGCCACTACGAGCAGTACTTC. The rearrangement joins TRBV20-1 to TRBJ2-7; 8 nucleotides agree with TRBD1. The V gene end was trimmed by 6 bases and the J gene end by 3 bases; junction bases not matched to a gene: 7. The V gene's germline CDR1 is DFQATT and CDR2 SNEGSKA (reference sequence). The CDR3 has 13 amino acids.

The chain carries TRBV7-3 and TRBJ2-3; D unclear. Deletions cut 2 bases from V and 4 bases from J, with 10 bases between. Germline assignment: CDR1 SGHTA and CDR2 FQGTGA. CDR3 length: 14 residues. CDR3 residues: CASSLEGRADTQYF. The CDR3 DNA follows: TGTGCCAGCAGCTTAGAAGGGCGCGCAGATACGCAGTATTTT.

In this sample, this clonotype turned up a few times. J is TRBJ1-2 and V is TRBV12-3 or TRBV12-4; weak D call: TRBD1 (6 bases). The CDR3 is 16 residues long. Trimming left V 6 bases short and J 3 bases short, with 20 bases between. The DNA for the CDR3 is TGTGCCAGCAGCCCTACGGGGGCCCGATCGTACTATGGCTACACCTTC. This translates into CASSPTGARSYYGYTF.

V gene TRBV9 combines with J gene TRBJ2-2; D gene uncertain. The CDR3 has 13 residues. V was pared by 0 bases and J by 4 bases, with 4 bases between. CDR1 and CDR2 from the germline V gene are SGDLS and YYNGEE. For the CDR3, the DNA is TGTGCCAGCAGCGTAGCCTCCACCGGGGAGCTGTTTTTT. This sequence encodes CASSVASTGELFF.

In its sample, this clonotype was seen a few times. The CDR3, as DNA: TGTGCCAGCAGCCTGGGGGGCGGGGGGAACACCGGGGAGCTGTTTTTT. This translates into CASSLGGGGNTGELFF. The chain joins TRBV7-2 to TRBJ2-2; tentatively, D is TRBD2 (7 bases). The V gene's germline CDR1 is SGHTA and CDR2 FQGNSA. V was shortened by 5 bases and J by 1 base, with 14 bases between the two germline ends. The CDR3 has 16 amino acids.

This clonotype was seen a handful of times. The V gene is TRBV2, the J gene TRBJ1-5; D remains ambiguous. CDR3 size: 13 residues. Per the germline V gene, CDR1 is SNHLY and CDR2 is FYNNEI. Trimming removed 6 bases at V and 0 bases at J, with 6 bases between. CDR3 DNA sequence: TGTGCCAGCAGGATTTATAGCAATCAGCCCCAGCATTTT. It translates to CASRIYSNQPQHF.